The 21 T cell receptor beta chains listed next were all sequenced from one sample in a study of human T cells and chemical hapten exposure. The sample's time point: patch test 2, 6 weeks after DPC sensitization. As to treatment: therapeutic diphenylcyclopropenone sensitization with weekly scalp DPC. Each CDR3 protein gets one entry after TCRdb re-called the RACE reads with MiXCR. The sample holds approximately 80,000 distinct CDR3 sequences, about 10% seen once. The sample consisted of whole blood, taken in connection with sensitization to the hapten diphenylcyclopropenone (DPC). All receptors derive from a woman between 50 and 59 years old with alopecia areata. Some clones in this sample may be carry-over from other donors' samples.

Only a few counts were recorded for this clonotype. The CDR3 protein is CASSLERYTEAFF. Here the CDR3 DNA reads TGTGCCAGCAGCTTAGAACGGTACACTGAAGCTTTCTTT. The chain recombines TRBV7-2 with TRBJ1-1, with D uncertain. The V end lost 1 base, the J end lost 3 bases, and 6 bases lay between the germline ends. Germline V gene data show CDR1 as SGHTA and CDR2 as FQGNSA. The CDR3 runs 13 residues.

This clonotype has a handful of counts. The chain uses TRBV29-1 and TRBJ2-5; the D gene is possibly TRBD2 (5 bases). Germline CDR1 SQVTM, CDR2 ANQGSEA. Trimming left V 7 bases short and J 5 bases short, with 20 bases between. CDR3 size: 14 residues. The CDR3 DNA is TGCAGCGCTAGCCGACTGACGAAACAGGAGACCCAGTACTTC. It yields the protein CSASRLTKQETQYF.

The chain is built from TRBV2 and TRBJ1-6, with TRBD1 matching over 11 bases. Germline V gene data show CDR1 as SNHLY and CDR2 as FYNNEI. The CDR3 totals 15 residues. The trim removed 4 bases at V and 7 bases at J, leaving 3 bases unmatched. DNA for the CDR3: TGTGCCAGCAGTGGGGACAGGGGGACAAATTCACCCCTCCACTTT. As protein: CASSGDRGTNSPLHF.

This clonotype was observed at least ten times. V is TRBV29-1 and J is TRBJ1-1; 9 bases line up with TRBD1. Trimming at V came to 8 bases and at J to 8 bases, leaving 6 bases not matched to a gene. The length of the CDR3 is 11 residues. The germline V gene has CDR1 SQVTM and CDR2 ANQGSEA. DNA for the CDR3: TGCAGCATGGGACAGGGAGCGGAAGCTTTCTTT. It is translated as CSMGQGAEAFF.

The chain has TRBV27 and TRBJ2-1; 10 bases agree with TRBD2. Germline CDR1 is MNHEY and CDR2 is SMNVEV (reference sequence). CDR3 length: 15 amino acids. Trimming took 2 bases from V and 5 from J; bases not matched to a gene: 3. CDR3 DNA sequence: TGTGCCAGCAGTTTAAGTCTAGCGGGGGACAATGAGCAGTTCTTC. It specifies CASSLSLAGDNEQFF.

This clonotype has ten or more counts. The chain joins TRBV18 to TRBJ1-2, with D uncertain. Germline CDR1 reads KGHSH; CDR2 reads LQKENI. This CDR3 has 15 amino acids. The ends were cut back, 1 base at V and 6 bases at J, with 15 bases in the middle. The CDR3 protein is CASSPQELVSHGYTF. In nucleotides, the CDR3 is TGTGCCAGCTCACCACAGGAATTGGTCTCCCATGGCTACACCTTC.

The chain joins TRBV5-1 to TRBJ2-7; 8 bases map to TRBD1. The V and J ends lost 4 bases and 4 bases, in that order; junction bases with no gene match: 4. Germline V gene sequence: CDR1 SGHRS, CDR2 YFSETQ. The CDR3 covers 13 residues. This chain's CDR3 is CASSVDRAYEQYF. The DNA of the CDR3 is TGCGCCAGCAGCGTGGACAGGGCGTACGAGCAGTACTTC.

The rearrangement links TRBV3-2 to TRBJ2-7; TRBD1, the table's D call, lacks a check against the DNA. TRBV3-2 is listed as a pseudogene. The CDR3 is 14 residues long. The CDR3 loop reads CASSQDNAGSEQYF. The CDR3 DNA follows: TGTGCCAGCAGCCAAGATAATGCCGGGAGCGAGCAGTACTTC.

The chain couples TRBV3-1 to TRBJ2-5; D ambiguous. The CDR3 totals 14 residues. Germline V gene lookup returns CDR1 LGHDT and CDR2 YNNKEL (reference sequence). Trimming stripped 4 bases from V and 7 bases from J, with 16 bases between. The DNA of the CDR3 is TGTGCCAGCAGCCCATCCGTCCAGGTCTCGACCCAGTACTTC. Residues: CASSPSVQVSTQYF.

The table lists this clonotype with many counts. The V call is TRBV6-5, the J call TRBJ1-4; D possibly corresponds to TRBD1 (6 bases). V was cut by 5 bases and J by 7 bases, with 11 bases left in between. This CDR3 has 13 amino acids. Germline V lookup: CDR1 MNHEY, CDR2 SVGAGI. CDR3 in DNA: TGTGCCAGCAGTCAACAGGGTGGTGAAAAACTGTTTTTT. This gives the protein CASSQQGGEKLFF.

The J gene is TRBJ2-3, the V gene TRBV5-1, with no clear D. Germline V gives CDR1 SGHRS, CDR2 YFSETQ. V gave up 1 base and J gave up 2 bases, with 8 bases separating them. The CDR3 is 14 amino acids. The CDR3 loop is CASSLNPVTDTQYF. In DNA form, the CDR3 reads TGCGCCAGCAGCTTGAACCCAGTCACAGATACGCAGTATTTT.

V usage is TRBV11-2 and J usage is TRBJ2-1; 11 nucleotides align to TRBD2. This CDR3 is built from 14 residues. V dropped 4 bases and J dropped 7; count of bases not matched to a gene: 3. Germline loops: CDR1 SGHAT, CDR2 FQNNGV. The CDR3 is CASSSGLAVNEQFF. The CDR3 DNA reads TGTGCCAGCAGCTCGGGACTAGCGGTAAATGAGCAGTTCTTC.

This clonotype was seen many times. The rearrangement links TRBV25-1 to TRBJ2-7; D remains unclear. From germline, CDR1 is MGHDK and CDR2 SYGVNS. Trimming took 0 bases from V and 6 from J, leaving 3 bases between them. The CDR3 consists of 11 residues. CDR3 bases: TGTGCCAGCAGTGAATATAGCGAGCAGTACTTC. As protein: CASSEYSEQYF.

The DNA of the CDR3 is TGTGCCAGCGGGGGACATCTAAATGAAAAACTGTTTTTT. Encoded protein: CASGGHLNEKLFF. The chain uses TRBV27 and TRBJ1-4, with TRBD1 as a possible D gene (6 bases). V lost 8 bases to trimming and J lost 5 bases, with 12 bases between them. Germline assignment: CDR1 MNHEY and CDR2 SMNVEV (reference sequence). There are 13 residues in the CDR3.

This clonotype was observed many times. The rearrangement uses TRBV7-2 and TRBJ2-7; 10 bases are a match to TRBD2. The CDR3 contains 13 residues. Germline V lookup: CDR1 SGHTA, CDR2 FQGNSA. Trimming at V came to 8 bases and at J to 0 bases, leaving 1 base not matched to a gene. This CDR3 is CASRTSGSYEQYF. CDR3 nucleotide sequence: TGTGCCAGCCGGACTAGCGGCTCCTACGAGCAGTACTTC.

This clonotype was seen ten or more times. The CDR3 spells CAISESPQLNQPQHF. Here the CDR3 DNA reads TGTGCCATCAGTGAGTCGCCACAGCTCAATCAGCCCCAGCATTTT. V gene TRBV10-3 combines with J gene TRBJ1-5, with D hard to call. Germline V gives CDR1 ENHRY, CDR2 SYGVKD. The V end lost 0 bases, the J end lost 3 bases, and 9 bases lay between the germline ends. The length of the CDR3 is 15 residues.

The chain recombines TRBV12-3 or TRBV12-4 with TRBJ1-5; D possibly corresponds to TRBD1 (5 bases). The V and J ends lost 5 bases and 3 bases respectively, with 8 bases between them. The CDR3 loop spans 13 amino acids. CDR3 amino acids: CASSQDINQPQHF. DNA for the CDR3: TGTGCCAGCAGTCAGGACATCAATCAGCCCCAGCATTTT.

Here the CDR3 DNA reads TGCGCCACGCGACTGACGGCGAAAGAGACCCAGTACTTC. Translation gives CATRLTAKETQYF. The rearrangement links TRBV5-1 to TRBJ2-5; D remains ambiguous. CDR3 length: 13 residues. V lost 9 bases to trimming and J lost 3 bases, with 15 bases between them. The germline gives CDR1 SGHRS, CDR2 YFSETQ.

The J gene is TRBJ2-7, the V gene TRBV14; TRBD2 agrees at 7 bases. V shed 3 bases and J 1 base; nucleotides not matched to a gene: 6. Germline CDR1 is SGHDN and CDR2 is FVKESK. The CDR3 runs to 15 residues. The CDR3 nucleotides are TGTGCCAGCAGCCACTTGGGAGGGAGTTCCTACGAGCAGTACTTC. This sequence encodes CASSHLGGSSYEQYF.

This chain uses TRBV27 with TRBJ2-5, with 12 positions matching TRBD1. Germline trimming cut 4 bases from V and 7 bases from J; bases unmatched to any gene: 4. CDR3 size: 14 residues. Germline V gene sequence: CDR1 MNHEY, CDR2 SMNVEV (reference sequence). The CDR3 spells CASSSGGQGATQYF. The CDR3 nucleotides read TGTGCCAGCAGTTCCGGGGGACAGGGGGCGACCCAGTACTTC.

This clonotype was counted between two and nine times. The genes are TRBV3-1 and TRBJ2-5; D may be TRBD2 (5 bases). Trimming pared 1 base from V and 3 bases from J, leaving 12 bases between. This CDR3 has 15 residues. Germline CDR1 and CDR2: LGHDT and YNNKEL (reference sequence). The chain's CDR3 is CASSQAVERKETQYF. In DNA, the CDR3 is TGTGCCAGCAGCCAAGCGGTGGAGCGGAAAGAGACCCAGTACTTC.